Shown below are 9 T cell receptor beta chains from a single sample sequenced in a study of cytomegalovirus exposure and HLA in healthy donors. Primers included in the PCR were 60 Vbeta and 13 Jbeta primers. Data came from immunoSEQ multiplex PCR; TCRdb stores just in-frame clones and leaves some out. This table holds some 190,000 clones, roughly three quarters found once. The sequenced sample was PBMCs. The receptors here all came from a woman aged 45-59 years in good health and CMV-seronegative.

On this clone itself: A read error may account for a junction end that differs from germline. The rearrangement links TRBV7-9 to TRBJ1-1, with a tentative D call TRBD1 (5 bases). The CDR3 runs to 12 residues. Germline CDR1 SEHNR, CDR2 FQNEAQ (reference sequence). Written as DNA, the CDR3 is TGTGCCAGCTCGGGGGTGAAGACTGAAGCTTTCTTT. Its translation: CASSGVKTEAFF.

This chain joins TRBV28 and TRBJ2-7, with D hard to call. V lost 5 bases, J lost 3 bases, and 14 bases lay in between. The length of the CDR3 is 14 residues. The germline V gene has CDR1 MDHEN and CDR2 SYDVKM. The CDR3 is CASSPPGVLYEQYF. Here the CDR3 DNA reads TGTGCCAGCAGTCCGCCCGGAGTCCTCTACGAGCAGTACTTC.

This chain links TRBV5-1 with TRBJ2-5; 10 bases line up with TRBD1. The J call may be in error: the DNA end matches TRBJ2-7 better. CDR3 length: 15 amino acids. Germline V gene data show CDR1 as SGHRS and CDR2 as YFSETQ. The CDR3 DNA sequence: TGCGCCAGCAGGAGGAGGACAGGGGGTACCTCCGAGCAGTACTTC. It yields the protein CASRRRTGGTSEQYF.

CDR3 sequence (DNA): TGTGCCAGCAGCTTCGTTAGCACAGATACGCAGTATTTT. Its protein is CASSFVSTDTQYF. The chain has TRBV7-6 and TRBJ2-3; D not certain. From germline, CDR1 is SGHVS and CDR2 FNYEAQ. V gave up 3 bases and J gave up 0 bases, with 4 bases separating them. The CDR3 is made up of 13 amino acids. Drawing the rest from reference TRBV7-6 and TRBJ2-3, the complete variable domain is GAGVSQSPRYKVTKRGQDVALRCDPISGHVSLYWYRQALGQGPEFLTYFNYEAQQDKSGLPNDRFSAERPEGSISTLTIQRTEQRDSAMYRCASSFVSTDTQYFGPGTRLTVL.

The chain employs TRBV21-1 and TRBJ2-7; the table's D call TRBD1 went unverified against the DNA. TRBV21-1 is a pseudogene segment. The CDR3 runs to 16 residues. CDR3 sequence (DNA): TGTGCCAGCAGCAAAGTTCGACAGGGAACCCCCTACGAGCAGTACTTC. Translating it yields CASSKVRQGTPYEQYF.

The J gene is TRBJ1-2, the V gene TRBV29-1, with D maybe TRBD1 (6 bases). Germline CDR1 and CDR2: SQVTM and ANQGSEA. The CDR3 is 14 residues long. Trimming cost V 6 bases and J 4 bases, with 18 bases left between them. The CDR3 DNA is TGCAGCGTCGATGGCGGGGGGCCGGGCTATGGCTACACCTTC. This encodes CSVDGGGPGYGYTF.

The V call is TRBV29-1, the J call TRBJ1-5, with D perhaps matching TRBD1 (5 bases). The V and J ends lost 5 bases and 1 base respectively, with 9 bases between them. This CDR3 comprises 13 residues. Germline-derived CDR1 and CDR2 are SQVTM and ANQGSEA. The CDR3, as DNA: TGCAGCGTTAGGGAGGGGAGCAATCAGCCCCAGCATTTT. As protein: CSVREGSNQPQHF.

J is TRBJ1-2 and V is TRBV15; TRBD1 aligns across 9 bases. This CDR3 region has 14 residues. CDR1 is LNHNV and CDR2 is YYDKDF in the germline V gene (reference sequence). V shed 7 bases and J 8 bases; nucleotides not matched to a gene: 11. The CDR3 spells CATTTGLTGGGYTF. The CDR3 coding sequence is TGTGCCACCACCACAGGCCTGACAGGGGGGGGCTACACCTTC. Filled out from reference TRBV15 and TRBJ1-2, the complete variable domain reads DAMVIQNPRYQVTQFGKPVTLSCSQTLNHNVMYWYQQKSSQAPKLLFHYYDKDFNNEADTPDNFQSRRPNTSFCFLDIRSPGLGDTAMYLCATTTGLTGGGYTFGSGTRLTVV.

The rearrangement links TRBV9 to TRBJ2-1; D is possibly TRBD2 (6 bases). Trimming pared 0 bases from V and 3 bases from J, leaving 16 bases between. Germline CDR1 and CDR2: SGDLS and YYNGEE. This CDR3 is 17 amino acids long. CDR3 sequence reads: CASSVVPASANYNEQFF. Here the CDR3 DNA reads TGTGCCAGCAGCGTAGTTCCTGCTAGCGCCAACTACAATGAGCAGTTCTTC.